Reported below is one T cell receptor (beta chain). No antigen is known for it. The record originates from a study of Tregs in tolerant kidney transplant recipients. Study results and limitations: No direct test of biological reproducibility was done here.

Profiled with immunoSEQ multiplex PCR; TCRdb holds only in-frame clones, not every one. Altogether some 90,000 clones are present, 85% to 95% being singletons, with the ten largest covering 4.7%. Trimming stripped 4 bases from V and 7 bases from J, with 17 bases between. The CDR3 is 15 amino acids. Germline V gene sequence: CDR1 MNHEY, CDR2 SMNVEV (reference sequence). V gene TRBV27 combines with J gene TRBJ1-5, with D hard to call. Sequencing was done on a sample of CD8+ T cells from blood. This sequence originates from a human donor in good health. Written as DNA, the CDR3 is TGTGCCAGCAGTTACCGGGTCGGCCGGAGCCAGCCCCAGCATTTT. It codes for CASSYRVGRSQPQHF.